Sequencing of this TCR beta chain was carried out in a study of T cells in Graves' hyperthyroidism and ophthalmopathy. Amplification of TCR beta CDR3 regions was performed using RNA transcripts as template. Using the HTBI primer set, a first-round RT-PCR was run on the TCR CDR3. TCRdb re-called the multiplex PCR reads with MiXCR, one entry per CDR3 protein. This sample has under 350,000 distinct CDR3 sequences; about 21% occur once, and the top ten carry around 45%. The CDR3 covers 15 residues. The V gene's germline CDR1 is SGHKS and CDR2 YYEKEE (reference sequence). J gave up 1 base and V 4 bases, and 4 bases lay outside the gene matches.

Sequencing was done on a sample of blood. The TCR was taken from a woman aged 50 to 60 with Graves' hyperthyroidism. The rearrangement joins TRBV5-5 to TRBJ1-1; TRBD1 agrees at 10 bases. In nucleotides, the CDR3 is TGTGCCAGCAGCCCGACAGGGGGCGGGAACACTGAAGCTTTCTTT. As protein: CASSPTGGGNTEAFF. Variable domain in full (rest from reference TRBV5-5 and TRBJ1-1): DAGVTQSPTHLIKTRGQQVTLRCSPISGHKSVSWYQQVLGQGPQFIFQYYEKEERGRGNFPDRFSARQFPNYSSELNVNALLLGDSALYLCASSPTGGGNTEAFFGQGTRLTVV.